The rows below give T cell receptor beta chains drawn from one sample of a study of CD8+ T cells in alopecia areata. Profiled with immunoSEQ multiplex PCR; TCRdb holds only in-frame clones, not every one. The repertoire holds 200,000 to 250,000 clones, with 50% to 70% as singletons. The source material was CD4+ T cells sorted from blood, sampled at week 0. These receptors were taken from a human donor with alopecia areata. The CDR3 runs from the conserved cysteine through the conserved F or W. The order of the fields is D gene, J gene, clone size, V gene, CDR3 protein, CDR3 DNA. A D gene is named only where the DNA matches it firmly. The size entry is marked missing in some rows and otherwise reads once, few, many or a size class.

.,TRBJ2-1,.,TRBV15,CATSSETTFPYNEQFF,TGTGCCACCAGCAGCGAAACTACTTTTCCCTACAATGAGCAGTTCTTC
TRBD1,TRBJ2-7,few,TRBV9,CASSRTGGEQYF,TGTGCCAGCAGTCGGACAGGGGGCGAGCAGTACTTC
TRBD2,TRBJ2-7,.,TRBV30,CAWSVFVGGRAYEQYF,TGTGCCTGGAGTGTTTTCGTCGGCGGGAGGGCCTACGAGCAGTACTTC
.,TRBJ1-2,.,TRBV7-3,CASSKDQWSYGYTF,TGTGCCAGCAGCAAGGACCAGTGGAGCTATGGCTACACCTTC
.,TRBJ2-5,.,TRBV15,CATSREPPGTQYF,TGTGCCACCAGCAGAGAGCCTCCAGGGACCCAGTACTTC
TRBD2,TRBJ2-3,.,TRBV5-1,CASSPHRDYLTDTQYF,TGCGCCAGCAGCCCCCACCGGGACTACCTCACAGATACGCAGTATTTT
.,TRBJ2-5,.,TRBV2,CAALRAAGETQYF,TGTGCCGCCCTCCGGGCCGCAGGAGAGACCCAGTACTTC
.,TRBJ2-7,.,TRBV11-2,CASSLTGLYEQYF,TGTGCCAGCAGCTTGACGGGCCTTTACGAGCAGTACTTC
.,TRBJ1-1,.,TRBV5-1,CASSLQRLNTEAFF,TGCGCCAGCAGCTTACAGAGACTGAACACTGAAGCTTTCTTT
TRBD1,TRBJ1-1,.,TRBV5-1,CASSLTGVNTEAFF,TGCGCCAGCAGCTTGACAGGGGTGAACACTGAAGCTTTCTTT
TRBD2,TRBJ2-5,.,TRBV30,CAWSVGGSGETQYF,TGTGCCTGGAGTGTGGGCGGGAGCGGAGAGACCCAGTACTTC
.,TRBJ2-5,.,TRBV7-7,CASSQGTGPQETQYF,TGTGCTAGCAGCCAAGGGACCGGGCCCCAAGAGACCCAGTACTTC
.,TRBJ2-3,.,TRBV29-1,CSVEEGTDTQYF,TGCAGCGTTGAGGAAGGGACAGATACGCAGTATTTT
.,TRBJ2-6,.,TRBV6-1,CASSEPLASGANVLTF,TGTGCCAGCAGTGAACCACTAGCCTCTGGGGCCAACGTCCTGACTTTC
.,TRBJ1-3,few,TRBV9,CASSVEGLAGNTIYF,TGTGCCAGCAGCGTAGAAGGGCTGGCTGGAAACACCATATATTTT
.,TRBJ1-4,few,TRBV4-1,CASRKFRVMSEKLFF,TGCGCCAGCAGAAAATTCAGGGTTATGAGTGAAAAACTGTTTTTT
TRBD1,TRBJ1-2,few,TRBV29-1,CSVNPGQGYGYTF,TGCAGCGTGAACCCGGGACAGGGGTACGGCTACACCTTC
TRBD1,TRBJ1-1,.,TRBV27,CASSYRGQTEAFF,TGTGCCAGCAGTTACAGGGGGCAAACTGAAGCTTTCTTT
.,TRBJ2-6,.,TRBV30,CAWSLTTAGANVLTF,TGTGCCTGGAGTCTAACGACAGCTGGGGCCAACGTCCTGACTTTC